One sample yielded the 4 T cell receptor beta chains listed below, sequenced in a study of blood T cell repertoires in COVID-19 (TCRdb year 2020). Library preparation employed the immunoSEQ multiplex PCR assay. TCRdb holds this immuneACCESS table with in-frame rearrangements only. Some clones are missing; in checked studies, unresolved V genes explain under half, and the rest has no known cause. The sample table holds 81,000 or so clones, of which approximately 89% were seen once. 9% to 15% of the sample is taken by the ten largest. Sequencing was done on a sample of peripheral blood. The receptors derive from an older man with active or convalescent COVID-19.

The gene calls are TRBV6-1 and TRBJ1-2, with D unresolved. The V and J ends lost 1 base and 7 bases respectively, with 13 bases between them. The CDR3 sequence is 14 residues long. Germline-derived CDR1 and CDR2 are MNHNS and SASEGT. The CDR3 DNA sequence: TGTGCCAGCAGTGAAGGAAGAGCTCCTCGTGGCTACACCTTC. Protein product: CASSEGRAPRGYTF.

This clone is a singleton in its sample. V and J are TRBV28 and TRBJ1-5; no clear D gene. The CDR3 has 13 residues. Trimming stripped 5 bases from V and 5 bases from J, with 10 bases between. CDR1 and CDR2 from the germline V gene are MDHEN and SYDVKM. This CDR3 is CASSPRHYQPQHF. The DNA for the CDR3 is TGTGCCAGCAGTCCTCGACATTATCAGCCCCAGCATTTT.

This rearrangement joins TRBV6-5 to TRBJ1-1; a weak D match, TRBD1 (6 bases). The ends were cut back, 5 bases at V and 2 bases at J, with 12 bases in the middle. CDR1 and CDR2 (germline): MNHEY, SVGAGI. CDR3 length: 14 amino acids. CDR3 sequence reads: CASSPGQKNTEAFF. The CDR3 coding sequence is TGTGCCAGCAGTCCAGGACAGAAAAACACTGAAGCTTTCTTT.

The chain combines TRBV7-2 with TRBJ1-1, with D unresolved. CDR3 length: 15 residues. Germline CDR1 reads SGHTA; CDR2 reads FQGNSA. V lost 1 base and J lost 5, with 14 bases in between. The CDR3, as DNA: TGTGCCAGCAGCTTAGTTGCGCCAGGAGGGACTGAAGCTTTCTTT. Its protein is CASSLVAPGGTEAFF. Variable domain in full (rest from reference TRBV7-2 and TRBJ1-1): GAGVSQSPSNKVTEKGKDVELRCDPISGHTALYWYRQSLGQGLEFLIYFQGNSAPDKSGLPSDRFSAERTGGSVSTLTIQRTQQEDSAVYLCASSLVAPGGTEAFFGQGTRLTVV.